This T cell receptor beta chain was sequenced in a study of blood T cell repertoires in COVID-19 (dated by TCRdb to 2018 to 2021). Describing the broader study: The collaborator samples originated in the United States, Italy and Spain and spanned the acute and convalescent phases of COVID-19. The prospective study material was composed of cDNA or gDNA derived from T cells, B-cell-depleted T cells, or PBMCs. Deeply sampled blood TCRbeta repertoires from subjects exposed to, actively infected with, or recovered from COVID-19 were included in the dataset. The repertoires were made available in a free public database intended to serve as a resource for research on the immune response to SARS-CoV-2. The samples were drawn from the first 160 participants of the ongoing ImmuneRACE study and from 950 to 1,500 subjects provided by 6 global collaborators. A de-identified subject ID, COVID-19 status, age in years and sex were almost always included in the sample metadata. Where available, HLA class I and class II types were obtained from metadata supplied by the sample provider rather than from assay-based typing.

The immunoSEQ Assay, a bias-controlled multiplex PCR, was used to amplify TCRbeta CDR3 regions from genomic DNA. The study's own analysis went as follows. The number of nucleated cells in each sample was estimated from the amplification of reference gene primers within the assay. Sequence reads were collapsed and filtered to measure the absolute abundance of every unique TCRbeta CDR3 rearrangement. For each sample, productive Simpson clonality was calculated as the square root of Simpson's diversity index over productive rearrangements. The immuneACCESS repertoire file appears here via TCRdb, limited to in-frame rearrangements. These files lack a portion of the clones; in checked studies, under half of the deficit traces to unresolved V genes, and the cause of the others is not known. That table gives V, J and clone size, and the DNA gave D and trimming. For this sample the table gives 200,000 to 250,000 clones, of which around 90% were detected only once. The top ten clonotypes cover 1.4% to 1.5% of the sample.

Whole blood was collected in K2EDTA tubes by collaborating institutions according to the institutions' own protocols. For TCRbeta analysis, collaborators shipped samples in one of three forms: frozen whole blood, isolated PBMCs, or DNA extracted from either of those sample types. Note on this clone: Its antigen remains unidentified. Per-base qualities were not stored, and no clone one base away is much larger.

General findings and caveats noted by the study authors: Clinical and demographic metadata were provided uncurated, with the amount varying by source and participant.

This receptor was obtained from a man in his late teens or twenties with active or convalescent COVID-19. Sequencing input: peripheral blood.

The nucleotides are TGTGCCAGCAGTTTAGCGGCAGGGTTTATGACTGAAGCTTTCTTT. Translated, it reads CASSLAAGFMTEAFF. The V and J segments used are TRBV27 and TRBJ1-1, and TRBD1 may be the D gene, going by 5 matching bases. V and J lose 2 bases and 5 bases, and a span of 15 bases separates them. From the cysteine through the phenylalanine, the CDR3 covers 15 amino acids. The entry retains the CDR3 DNA only, 45 bases that are in frame from base 1. Via the germline V gene (reference sequence), CDR1 is MNHEY and CDR2 SMNVEV.